This TCR beta chain was captured in a study of blood T cells in healthy people across ages. Study-level findings and limits: Long-lived donors had more naive CD4+ cells and higher diversity than aged donors.

This clonotype was detected only once. The target antigen is unknown. A sample-barcoded 5' primer and a J-beta primer mix were used in a second PCR of about 6 to 12 cycles. TCRdb re-analysed the 5' RACE reads in MiXCR, keeping a single row per CDR3 protein. The sample includes 700,000 or so distinct CDR3 sequences, about a fifth of them seen just once. Specimen: blood. This TCR was recovered from a man aged 65 to 85 in good health.

CDR3 nucleotides: TGTGCCAGCAGCTCAAAACCCACCCCGAATGAGCAGTTCTTC. Translation gives CASSSKPTPNEQFF. The gene calls are TRBV7-9 and TRBJ2-5; unclear D gene. The assigned J gene may be wrong: the sequence end matches TRBJ2-1 better. Per germline, CDR1 SEHNR and CDR2 FQNEAQ (reference sequence). The CDR3 spans 14 residues.